This T cell receptor beta chain was sequenced during a study of cytomegalovirus exposure and HLA in healthy donors. PCR used 60 Vbeta primers and 13 Jbeta primers. The repertoire was sequenced with immunoSEQ multiplex PCR; TCRdb's copy has only in-frame clones and lacks some. The data contain 120,000 or so clones, 70% to 90% of them singletons. Germline CDR1 reads SGHRS; CDR2 reads YFSETQ. The CDR3 is made up of 16 amino acids. J was trimmed by 2 bases and V by 3 bases; bases with no gene match: 6. This TCR came from a man between 18 and 35 years old in good health and CMV-seropositive. This chain uses TRBV5-1 with TRBJ2-5, with 11 bases aligning to TRBD2. Sequenced material: PBMCs. CDR3 protein: CASSSGGLAAQETQYF. In nucleotides, the CDR3 is TGCGCCAGCAGCTCGGGGGGACTAGCGGCACAAGAGACCCAGTACTTC.